These 18 T cell receptor beta chains share one sample of origin, sequenced in a study of regulatory T cells in long-lasting Graves disease. CDR3-region Arm-PCR and iRepertoire HTBI primers produced the TCR beta libraries. TCRdb independently ran MiXCR on the multiplex PCR reads; one entry per CDR3 protein. This sample yields fewer than 400,000 distinct CDR3 sequences, of which less than 25% are seen a single time; about 20% belongs to the top ten. Time point denoted: persistent/refractory GD, antithyroid drugs over 5 years with positive TRAb. The TCR library was prepared using RNA isolated from PBMCs. This sample comprised peripheral blood mononuclear cells (PBMCs), obtained when the disease was refractory, from a patient treated with antithyroid drugs. These receptors all come from a female donor with Graves disease.

This clonotype was seen more than once but under ten times. The rearrangement links TRBV30 to TRBJ1-6; D is undetermined. The CDR3 length is 17 residues. Trimming removed 2 bases from V and 0 bases from J, with 14 bases in between. Germline V CDR1 and CDR2: GTSNPN, SVGIG (reference sequence). The CDR3 nucleotides are TGTGCCTGGAGTATTTCCCGGACGAGCTCCTATAATTCACCCCTCCACTTT. Its protein product is CAWSISRTSSYNSPLHF. The full variable domain, in which reference TRBV30 and TRBJ1-6 provide the parts outside the CDR3, is SQTIHQWPATLVQPVGSPLSLECTVEGTSNPNLYWYRQAAGRGLQLLFYSVGIGQISSEVPQNLSASRPQDRQFILSSKKLLLSDSGFYLCAWSISRTSSYNSPLHFGNGTRLTVT.

In its sample, this clonotype was seen many times. The chain has TRBV6-1 and TRBJ1-4; D call uncertain. Germline V gene sequence: CDR1 MNHNS, CDR2 SASEGT. Trimming took off 6 bases at V and 11 bases at J, with 10 bases between the two ends. The CDR3 extends over 11 amino acids. CDR3 residues: CASRKGGKLFF. As DNA, the CDR3 is TGTGCCAGCAGAAAGGGTGGGAAACTGTTTTTT.

This rearrangement joins TRBV7-2 to TRBJ2-5; perhaps TRBD2 as D (6 bases). V was shortened by 7 bases and J by 5 bases, with 20 bases between the two germline ends. Germline V lookup: CDR1 SGHTA, CDR2 FQGNSA. The CDR3 has 15 amino acids. DNA of the CDR3: TGTGCCAGCACTAAATTCCAAGCGGGTCGGGAGACCCAGTACTTC. Translated, it gives CASTKFQAGRETQYF.

This clonotype showed up many times. The V and J genes are TRBV6-2 or TRBV6-3 and TRBJ2-5; tentative D call: TRBD1 (6 bases). V shed 5 bases and J shed 7 bases, with 14 bases lying between them. Germline loops: CDR1 MNHEY, CDR2 SVGEGT. The CDR3 contains 13 residues. Here the CDR3 reads CASSEQGEGTQYF. The CDR3 nucleotides are TGTGCCAGCAGTGAACAGGGAGAGGGGACCCAGTACTTC.

The V gene is TRBV9, the J gene TRBJ2-7; TRBD2 matches 10 bases. The length of the CDR3 is 15 residues. The V and J ends lost 3 bases and 3 bases, in that order; junction bases with no gene match: 6. CDR1 and CDR2 (germline): SGDLS, YYNGEE. The CDR3 nucleotides are TGTGCCAGCAGCGCCGGGACTAGCGCTCTCTACGAGCAGTACTTC. It translates to CASSAGTSALYEQYF.

This chain joins TRBV6-2 or TRBV6-3 and TRBJ2-5; D uncertain. CDR1 MNHEY and CDR2 SVGEGT come from the germline V gene. The V end lost 5 bases, the J end lost 4 bases, and 14 bases lay between the germline ends. The CDR3 runs 14 residues. The CDR3: CASSPGWLGETQYF. As DNA, the CDR3 is TGTGCCAGCAGTCCCGGATGGCTCGGAGAGACCCAGTACTTC.

V gene TRBV11-2 combines with J gene TRBJ2-2; 7 bases line up with TRBD1. Germline assignment: CDR1 SGHAT and CDR2 FQNNGV. V shed 5 bases, J shed 4 bases, and the junction held 7 bases outside the gene matches. This CDR3 region has 15 residues. The CDR3 spells CASSPGTDITGELFF. In DNA form, the CDR3 reads TGTGCCAGCAGCCCAGGGACAGACATCACCGGGGAGCTGTTTTTT.

This clonotype was found many times. The gene calls are TRBV5-5 and TRBJ1-6; D gene unclear. The CDR3 loop spans 13 amino acids. The V end was cut by 2 bases, the J end by 8 bases, with 8 bases between. Germline CDR1 SGHKS, CDR2 YYEKEE (reference sequence). The CDR3 DNA follows: TGTGCCAGCAGCTTAGACGGGCATTCACCCCTCCACTTT. This encodes CASSLDGHSPLHF.

Many counts were recorded for this clonotype. This chain uses TRBV28 with TRBJ1-1; no reliable D call. The CDR3 runs 13 residues. Trimming removed 5 bases at V and 2 bases at J, with 9 bases between. Germline CDR1 and CDR2: MDHEN and SYDVKM. The CDR3 here is CASSGLINTEAFF. CDR3 sequence (DNA): TGTGCCAGCAGTGGACTGATAAACACTGAAGCTTTCTTT.

The chain has TRBV6-1 and TRBJ2-2; the D gene is possibly TRBD1 (6 bases). Looked up from germline, CDR1 is MNHNS and CDR2 is SASEGT. The CDR3 covers 17 residues. Trimming removed 7 bases from V and 1 base from J, with 19 bases in between. This CDR3 reads CASKMAGAFLNTGELFF. The CDR3 DNA reads TGTGCCAGCAAGATGGCAGGGGCCTTTTTGAACACCGGGGAGCTGTTTTTT.

The CDR3 coding sequence is TGTGCCAGCAGCCAAGACCTTCTGAGGGGAAACTACGAGCAGTACTTC. Encoded protein: CASSQDLLRGNYEQYF. The rearrangement uses TRBV14 and TRBJ2-7; D might be TRBD1 or TRBD2, each matching 5 bases. Per germline, CDR1 SGHDN and CDR2 FVKESK. The V end lost 0 bases, the J end lost 3 bases, and 15 bases lay between the germline ends. This CDR3 has 16 amino acids.

Turning to this clonotype: With a much larger clone just one base away, this may be a read error. This chain joins TRBV15 and TRBJ1-6, with D uncertain. The CDR3 runs to 13 residues. Germline values: CDR1 LNHNV, CDR2 YYDKDF (reference sequence). V lost 9 bases and J lost 10, with 16 bases in between. The CDR3 nucleotides are TGTGCCACTTCGCAATTATTTGGGTCACCCCTCCACTTT. As protein: CATSQLFGSPLHF.

In the case of this clonotype: A much bigger clone sits one base away, suggesting this may be a read error. The chain recombines TRBV29-1 with TRBJ2-7, with TRBD2 identical over 7 bases. Germline V gene data show CDR1 as SQVTM and CDR2 as ANQGSEA. The CDR3 is 17 amino acids. The CDR3 here is CSVEDPGSPGGVYGQYF. CDR3 DNA sequence: TGCAGCGTTGAAGACCCGGGTTCACCGGGAGGAGTATACGGGCAGTACTTC.

The chain has TRBV20-1 and TRBJ1-5; 7 nucleotides align to TRBD1. Germline-derived CDR1 and CDR2 are DFQATT and SNEGSKA (reference sequence). The length of the CDR3 is 13 residues. This CDR3 is CSAGGGRDQPQHF. CDR3 nucleotide sequence: TGCAGCGCAGGGGGGGGGAGGGATCAGCCCCAGCATTTT.

This clonotype was seen a handful of times. The rearrangement links TRBV10-3 to TRBJ2-7; the match to TRBD1 covers 7 bases. Germline CDR1 reads ENHRY; CDR2 reads SYGVKD. The CDR3 sequence is 12 residues long. Germline trimming cut 7 bases from V and 1 base from J; bases unmatched to any gene: 1. For the CDR3, the DNA is TGTGCCATCATGGACAGGTCCTACGAGCAGTACTTC. Amino acids: CAIMDRSYEQYF.

The rearrangement links TRBV29-1 to TRBJ2-1; D is undetermined. V gave up 3 bases and J gave up 7 bases, with 10 bases separating them. The CDR3 sequence is 12 residues long. Per the germline V gene, CDR1 is SQVTM and CDR2 is ANQGSEA. In DNA form, the CDR3 reads TGCAGCGTTGAGCTGGGTTTGAATGAGCAGTTCTTC. The encoded protein is CSVELGLNEQFF.

Note on this clonotype: This could be a read error, since a much larger clone is one nucleotide away. The CDR3 protein is CANSIGTDTEAFF. The CDR3 bases are TGTGCCAATAGTATAGGGACAGACACTGAAGCTTTCTTT. J is TRBJ1-1 and V is TRBV19; 7 nucleotides align to TRBD1. CDR3 length equals 13 residues. The germline V gene encodes CDR1 LNHDA and CDR2 SQIVND (reference sequence).

V is TRBV19 and J is TRBJ2-2; D unresolved. V lost 8 bases and J lost 0, with 16 bases in between. Germline-derived CDR1 and CDR2 are LNHDA and SQIVND (reference sequence). CDR3 length: 16 amino acids. The CDR3 DNA reads TGTGCCAGTGGTTTTGGTGGAAACTCGAACACCGGGGAGCTGTTTTTT. It codes for CASGFGGNSNTGELFF. The whole variable domain, filled in from reference TRBV19 and TRBJ2-2, reads DGGITQSPKYLFRKEGQNVTLSCEQNLNHDAMYWYRQDPGQGLRLIYYSQIVNDFQKGDIAEGYSVSREKKESFPLTVTSAQKNPTAFYLCASGFGGNSNTGELFFGEGSRLTVL.